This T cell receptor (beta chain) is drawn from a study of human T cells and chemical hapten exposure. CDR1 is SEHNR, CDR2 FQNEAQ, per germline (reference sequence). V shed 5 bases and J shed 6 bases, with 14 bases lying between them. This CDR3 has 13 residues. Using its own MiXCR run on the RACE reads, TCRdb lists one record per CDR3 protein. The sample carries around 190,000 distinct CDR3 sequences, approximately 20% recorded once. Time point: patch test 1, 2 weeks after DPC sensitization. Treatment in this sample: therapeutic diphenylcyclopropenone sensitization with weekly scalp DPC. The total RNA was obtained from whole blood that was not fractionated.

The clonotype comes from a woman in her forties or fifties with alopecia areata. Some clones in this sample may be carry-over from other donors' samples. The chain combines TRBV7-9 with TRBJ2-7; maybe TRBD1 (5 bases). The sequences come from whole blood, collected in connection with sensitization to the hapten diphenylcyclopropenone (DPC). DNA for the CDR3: TGTGCCAGCAGCATGACAGTTACAGGCGAGCAGTACTTC. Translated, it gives CASSMTVTGEQYF.